These 8 T cell receptor beta chains were sequenced from one sample in a study of blood T cell repertoires in COVID-19. Clones were sequenced by immunoSEQ multiplex PCR, and TCRdb holds only the in-frame ones, with some missing. Of fewer than 300,000 clones listed, approximately 81% are singletons. Sequencing was done on a sample of peripheral blood. The receptors were sampled from a woman aged 18-35 years with acute or convalescent COVID-19.

This chain uses TRBV19 with TRBJ1-2, with D perhaps TRBD1 (5 bases). V was pared by 6 bases and J by 4 bases, with 9 bases between. The CDR3 length is 12 residues. Germline-derived CDR1 and CDR2 are LNHDA and SQIVND (reference sequence). CDR3 protein: CASRPDSYGYTF. CDR3 DNA sequence: TGTGCCAGTAGACCAGACAGCTATGGCTACACCTTC.

The genes are TRBV2 and TRBJ1-2; TRBD1 agrees at 8 bases. The CDR3 sequence is 15 residues long. With V trimmed by 7 bases and J by 8 bases, 15 bases remained unmatched. The germline gives CDR1 SNHLY, CDR2 FYNNEI. CDR3 sequence: CASNDYPGQGRGYTF. The DNA of the CDR3 is TGTGCCAGCAATGACTATCCCGGACAGGGAAGGGGCTACACCTTC.

This clone has more than one count but fewer than ten. For the CDR3, the DNA is TGTGCCAGCAGCTTAGAGTCGGCAGGGACCTACGAGCAGTACTTC. Amino acids: CASSLESAGTYEQYF. The V and J genes are TRBV7-3 and TRBJ2-7; possible D gene TRBD1, 5 bases. V lost 2 bases to trimming and J lost 2 bases, with 13 bases between them. Germline CDR1 reads SGHTA; CDR2 reads FQGTGA. The CDR3 totals 15 residues.

This clone was seen a few times. This chain links TRBV6-1 with TRBJ2-3; 11 bases are a match to TRBD1. Germline V gene lookup returns CDR1 MNHNS and CDR2 SASEGT. The CDR3 is 16 residues long. V was clipped by 4 bases and J by 6 bases; unmatched bases: 9. DNA for the CDR3: TGTGCCAGCAGTGCCCGGGACAGGGGGACTGGGGATACGCAGTATTTT. Translation: CASSARDRGTGDTQYF.

The chain carries TRBV15 and TRBJ1-2; possibly TRBD1 for D (6 bases). Germline V gives CDR1 LNHNV, CDR2 YYDKDF (reference sequence). The CDR3 length is 13 residues. V was clipped by 5 bases and J by 5 bases, with 12 bases between them. In DNA, the CDR3 is TGTGCCACCAGCCAAACAGGGAGTTATGGCTACACCTTC. It codes for CATSQTGSYGYTF.

The chain is built from TRBV18 and TRBJ1-2; the D is unclear. This CDR3 is 12 amino acids long. Germline CDR1 reads KGHSH; CDR2 reads LQKENI. Trimming removed 5 bases at V and 7 bases at J, with 11 bases between. CDR3: CASSFRDGGYTF. CDR3 bases: TGTGCCAGCTCATTTCGGGATGGTGGCTACACCTTC.

In its sample, this clone was seen once. This chain uses TRBV19 with TRBJ1-3, with TRBD1 as a possible D gene (6 bases). Trimming took 6 bases from V and 1 from J, leaving 13 bases between them. This CDR3 has 15 amino acids. Germline values: CDR1 LNHDA, CDR2 SQIVND (reference sequence). For the CDR3, the DNA is TGTGCCAGTAGACGGGAACAGGGATCTGGAAACACCATATATTTT. The encoded protein is CASRREQGSGNTIYF.

The rearrangement uses TRBV7-8 and TRBJ1-1; 7 nucleotides line up with TRBD1. V was pared by 6 bases and J by 1 base, with 8 bases of the junction left unmatched. The CDR3 loop spans 15 amino acids. Germline V gene sequence: CDR1 SGHVS, CDR2 FQNEAQ. DNA for the CDR3: TGTGCCAGCAGGGATACAGGGGTCTGGAACACTGAAGCTTTCTTT. Translated: CASRDTGVWNTEAFF.